The source of this TCR beta chain is a study of blood T cell repertoires in COVID-19. Original processing notes: Reference gene primer amplification gave nucleated cell count estimates. Method: immunoSEQ multiplex PCR; TCRdb's copy keeps in-frame clones and lacks some. The V and J calls and clone size were taken over from that table, and D and trimming were inferred from the DNA. The sample carries about 300,000 clones, 90% recorded once. The study drew participants aged about 18 to 89 years from roughly 25 US areas. Germline V gives CDR1 KGHDR, CDR2 SFDVKD. CDR3 length: 16 residues. J gave up 5 bases and V 4 bases, and 10 bases lay outside the gene matches.

V is TRBV24-1 and J is TRBJ2-5; 9 nucleotides match TRBD1. The sample was PBMCs or T cells enriched from blood (not recorded which). The receptor was derived from a woman younger than 35 with acute COVID-19. CDR3 amino acids: CATSEAGTGNAETQYF. In DNA form, the CDR3 reads TGTGCCACCAGTGAAGCCGGGACAGGGAATGCGGAGACCCAGTACTTC.